This T cell receptor (beta chain) was retrieved from a study of cytomegalovirus exposure and HLA in healthy donors. The germline CDR1 and CDR2 sequences are LNHDA and SQIVND (reference sequence). V was pared by 1 base and J by 4 bases, with 0 bases of the junction left unmatched. This CDR3 comprises 13 residues. The PCR was carried out with 60 Vbeta primers and 13 Jbeta primers. The assay was immunoSEQ multiplex PCR, and TCRdb's table has in-frame clones only and misses some. The repertoire holds approximately 130,000 clones, with about four fifths as singletons. This receptor was identified in a young man in good health and CMV-seronegative. Input material: PBMCs. The chain uses TRBV19 and TRBJ2-5, with 7 positions matching TRBD1. CDR3 nucleotides: TGTGCCAGTAGTATAGGGACAGGAGAGACCCAGTACTTC. This codes for CASSIGTGETQYF.